These T cell receptor beta chains were read from a single sample in a study of identical twins. TCRdb reprocessed the 5' RACE reads with MiXCR, giving one entry per CDR3 protein. The sample contains 1.5 million to 2 million distinct CDR3 sequences, 32% of which appear only once. Sequencing was done on a sample of cord blood. These receptors were collected from a newborn girl in good health. Both conserved end residues are part of each CDR3. The D gene is left open where the match is weak. Clone size, where shown, is once, few, many, or a class for clones that have expanded.

clone size | J gene | D gene | V gene | CDR3 DNA | CDR3 protein
NA | TRBJ2-3 | TRBD2 | TRBV7-9 | TGTGCCAGCAGCTGGCCGACTAGCGGGGCCTCCACAGATACGCAGTATTTT | CASSWPTSGASTDTQYF
few | TRBJ2-1 | TRBD2 | TRBV20-1 | TGCAGTGCTAGAGATGGAGGTAGCGGGGGTTTTTACAATGAGCAGTTCTTC | CSARDGGSGGFYNEQFF
NA | TRBJ2-7 | NA | TRBV28 | TGTGCCAGCAGTTTTCGGCGTACCGAGCAGTACTTC | CASSFRRTEQYF
NA | TRBJ2-7 | NA | TRBV24-1 | TGTGCCACCAGTGATTTTGGCCGACAGGCGATCAACGAGCAGTACTTC | CATSDFGRQAINEQYF
NA | TRBJ1-4 | NA | TRBV20-1 | TGCAGTGCTAGGGAAGACGAGGAAAAACTGTTTTTT | CSAREDEEKLFF
NA | TRBJ2-1 | TRBD2 | TRBV20-1 | TGCAGTGCTAGTGGACTAGCGGTCCCTCACAATGAGCAGTTCTTC | CSASGLAVPHNEQFF
NA | TRBJ2-2 | NA | TRBV11-2 | TGTGCCAGCACCCGTTTGGGCTCCGAGCTGTTTTTT | CASTRLGSELFF
NA | TRBJ1-5 | TRBD1 | TRBV12-3/TRBV12-4 | TGTGCCAGCAGCCTCCGACAGGGGGCCCTTATCAATCAGCCCCAGCATTTT | CASSLRQGALINQPQHF
NA | TRBJ1-5 | NA | TRBV20-1 | TGCAGTGCTAGTGAAGACGGGCCGAATCAGCCCCAGCATTTT | CSASEDGPNQPQHF
many | TRBJ2-1 | TRBD2 | TRBV15 | TGTGCCACCAGCTTTTCCGGGACTAGCGGTTCTTACAGCTCCTACAATGAGCAGTTCTTC | CATSFSGTSGSYSSYNEQFF
NA | TRBJ2-7 | TRBD2 | TRBV29-1 | TGCAGCGCTCGGACTAGCGGGAACACCTACGAGCAGTACTTC | CSARTSGNTYEQYF
once | TRBJ2-5 | NA | TRBV6-2/TRBV6-3 | TGTGCCAGCAGTTACCTAGTCAGCGTTTCCTACAATGAGCAGTACTTC | CASSYLVSVSYNEQYF
NA | TRBJ1-1 | NA | TRBV12-3/TRBV12-4 | TGTGCCAGCAGTTTAGACGCGGGAGTGAACACTGAAGCTTTCTTT | CASSLDAGVNTEAFF
few | TRBJ2-1 | NA | TRBV20-1 | TGTAGTGCTAGGTCGGGATTGGTATCCTACAATGAGCAGTTCTTC | CSARSGLVSYNEQFF
NA | TRBJ2-2 | NA | TRBV20-1 | TGCAGTGCTATTGGCGGGCCGAACACCGGGGAGCTGTTTTTT | CSAIGGPNTGELFF
few | TRBJ2-7 | NA | TRBV12-3/TRBV12-4 | TGTGCCAGCAGTCCTCTCGGGAGAGCCCCCTCCTACGAGCAGTACTTC | CASSPLGRAPSYEQYF
NA | TRBJ1-1 | NA | TRBV5-1 | TGCGCCAGCAGCTTGTGGGAGGGGGGAGCTGAAGCTTTCTTT | CASSLWEGGAEAFF
few | TRBJ1-6 | NA | TRBV20-1 | TGCAGTGCTAGGAGCAGGAATAATTCACCCCTCCACTTT | CSARSRNNSPLHF
NA | TRBJ2-7 | NA | TRBV28 | TGTGCCAGCATATCCCAGGGCTACGAGCAGTACTTC | CASISQGYEQYF